A selection of T cell receptor beta chains follows, all from one sample in a study of T cells in Graves' hyperthyroidism and ophthalmopathy. TCRdb independently ran MiXCR on the multiplex PCR reads; one entry per CDR3 protein. The data show 370,000 or so distinct CDR3 sequences, approximately 25% seen once. Input material: blood. Receptor source: a man between 45 and 60 years old with Graves' hyperthyroidism. CDR3s include the opening cysteine and the closing phenylalanine or tryptophan. Each record gives: clone size, V gene, J gene, CDR3 protein. The size field is filled for only some rows; it gives once, few, many or a size class.

clone_size: -; v_call: TRBV20-1; j_call: TRBJ2-1; cdr3_aa: CSASYRDYYNEQFF
clone_size: few; v_call: TRBV6-1; j_call: TRBJ2-2; cdr3_aa: CASSDRLAGGGTGELFF
clone_size: few; v_call: TRBV6-1; j_call: TRBJ1-5; cdr3_aa: CASSDAQGAEQPQHF
clone_size: few; v_call: TRBV10-3; j_call: TRBJ2-7; cdr3_aa: CAITKAGEQYF
clone_size: -; v_call: TRBV29-1; j_call: TRBJ2-5; cdr3_aa: CSVCLEGNQETQYF
clone_size: -; v_call: TRBV28; j_call: TRBJ1-2; cdr3_aa: CASRGLGGTNYGYTF
clone_size: once; v_call: TRBV12-3/TRBV12-4; j_call: TRBJ2-1; cdr3_aa: CASSPGTGDTEQFF
clone_size: -; v_call: TRBV5-1; j_call: TRBJ2-1; cdr3_aa: CASKGDSSSYNEQFF
clone_size: -; v_call: TRBV27; j_call: TRBJ1-5; cdr3_aa: CASSLVRGQGGNQPQHF
clone_size: -; v_call: TRBV20-1; j_call: TRBJ2-2; cdr3_aa: CSARAPLSAGELFF
clone_size: many; v_call: TRBV11-3; j_call: TRBJ1-1; cdr3_aa: CASSLDTEAFF
clone_size: -; v_call: TRBV11-2; j_call: TRBJ2-1; cdr3_aa: CASTTGLSNEQFF
clone_size: many; v_call: TRBV11-3; j_call: TRBJ2-3; cdr3_aa: CASSTGLAGSDTQYF